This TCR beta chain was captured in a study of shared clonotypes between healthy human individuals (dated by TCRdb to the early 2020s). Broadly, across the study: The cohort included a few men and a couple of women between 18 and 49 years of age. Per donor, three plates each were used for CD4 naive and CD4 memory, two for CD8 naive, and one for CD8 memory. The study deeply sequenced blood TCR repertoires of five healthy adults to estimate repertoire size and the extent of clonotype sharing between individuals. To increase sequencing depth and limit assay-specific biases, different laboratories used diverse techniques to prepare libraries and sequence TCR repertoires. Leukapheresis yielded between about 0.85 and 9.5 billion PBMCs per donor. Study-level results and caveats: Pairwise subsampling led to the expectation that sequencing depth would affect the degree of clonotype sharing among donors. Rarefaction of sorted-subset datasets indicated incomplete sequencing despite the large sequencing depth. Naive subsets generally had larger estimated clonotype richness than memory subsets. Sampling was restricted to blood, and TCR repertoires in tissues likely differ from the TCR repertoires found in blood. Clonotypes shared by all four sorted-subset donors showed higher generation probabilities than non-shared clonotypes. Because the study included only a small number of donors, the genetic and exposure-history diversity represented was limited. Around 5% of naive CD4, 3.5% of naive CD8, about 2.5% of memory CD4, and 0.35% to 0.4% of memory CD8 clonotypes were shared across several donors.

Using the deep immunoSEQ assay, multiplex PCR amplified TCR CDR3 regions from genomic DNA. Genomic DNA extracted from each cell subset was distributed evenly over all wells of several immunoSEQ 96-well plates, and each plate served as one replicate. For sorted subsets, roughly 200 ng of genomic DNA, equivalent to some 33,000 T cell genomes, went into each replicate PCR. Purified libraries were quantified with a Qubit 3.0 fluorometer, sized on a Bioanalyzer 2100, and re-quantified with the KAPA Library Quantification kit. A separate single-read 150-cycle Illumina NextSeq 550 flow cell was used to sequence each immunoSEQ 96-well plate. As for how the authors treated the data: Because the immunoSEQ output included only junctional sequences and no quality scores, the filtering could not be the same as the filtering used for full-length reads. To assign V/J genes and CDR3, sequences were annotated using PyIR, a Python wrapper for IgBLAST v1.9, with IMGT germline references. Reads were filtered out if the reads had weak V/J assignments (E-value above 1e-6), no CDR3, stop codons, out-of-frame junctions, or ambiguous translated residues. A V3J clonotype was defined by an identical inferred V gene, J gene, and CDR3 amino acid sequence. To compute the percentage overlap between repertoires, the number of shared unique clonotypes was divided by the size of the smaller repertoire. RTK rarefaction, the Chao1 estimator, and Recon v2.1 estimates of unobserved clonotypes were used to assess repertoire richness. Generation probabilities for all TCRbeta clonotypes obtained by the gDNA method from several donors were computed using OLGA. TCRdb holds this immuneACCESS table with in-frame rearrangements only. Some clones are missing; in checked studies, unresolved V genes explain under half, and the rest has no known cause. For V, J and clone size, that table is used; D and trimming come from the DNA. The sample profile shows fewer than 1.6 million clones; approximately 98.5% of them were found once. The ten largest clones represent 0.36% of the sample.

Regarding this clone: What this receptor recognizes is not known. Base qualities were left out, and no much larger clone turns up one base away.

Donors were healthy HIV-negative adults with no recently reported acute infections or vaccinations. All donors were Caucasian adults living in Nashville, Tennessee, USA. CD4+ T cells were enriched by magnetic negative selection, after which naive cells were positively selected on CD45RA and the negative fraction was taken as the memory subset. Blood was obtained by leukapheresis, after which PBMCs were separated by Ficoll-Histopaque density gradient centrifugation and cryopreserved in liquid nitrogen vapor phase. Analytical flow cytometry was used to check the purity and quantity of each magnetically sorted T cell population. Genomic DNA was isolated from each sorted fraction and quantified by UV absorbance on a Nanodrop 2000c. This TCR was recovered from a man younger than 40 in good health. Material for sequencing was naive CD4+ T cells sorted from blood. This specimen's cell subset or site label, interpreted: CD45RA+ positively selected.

The CDR3 corresponds to CASSFPGRTMNTEAFF. In nucleotide form, the sequence is TGTGCCAGCAGCTTTCCAGGGAGGACAATGAACACTGAAGCTTTCTTT. Here the chain combines TRBV7-3 and TRBJ1-1, and the D gene may be TRBD1, 5 bases matching. From its cysteine to its phenylalanine, the CDR3 spans 16 amino acids. The only DNA kept is the CDR3, 48 bases in frame from the first base. At the junction V is shortened by 3 bases and J by 0 bases, with 14 bases in between. Based on the germline V gene, the CDR1 and CDR2 sequences are SGHTA and FQGTGA.